The next 28 T cell receptor beta chains were all read from a single sample in a study of T cell responses to AZD1222 COVID-19 vaccine. Sequenced by immunoSEQ multiplex PCR; TCRdb stores in-frame clones only, minus some. Of 130,000 or so clones listed, roughly 86% were seen once; the top ten hold approximately 12%. The sample consisted of peripheral blood, taken on day 0 of AZD1222 vaccination. Every receptor here comes from an adult in good health.

This clone was picked up a small number of times. The chain links TRBV1 to TRBJ1-2; the DNA was not compared with TRBD1, the D call given in the table. TRBV1 is a pseudogene. This CDR3 spans 16 amino acids. CDR3 region: CTSSQVVTGGNYGYTF. The CDR3 DNA reads as TGCACCAGCAGCCAGGTGGTCACAGGGGGAAACTATGGCTACACCTTC.

This chain joins TRBV3-1 (or the pseudogene TRBV3-2) and TRBJ1-2, with a tentative D call TRBD1 (6 bases). Trimming took off 8 bases at V and 7 bases at J, with 23 bases between the two ends. This CDR3 contains 15 residues. Germline CDR1 reads LGHDT; CDR2 reads YNNKEL (reference sequence). The CDR3 loop is CASQPSLRGLGGYTF. CDR3 sequence (DNA): TGTGCCAGCCAACCTTCCCTCAGGGGTTTAGGTGGCTACACCTTC.

The sample holds one count of this clone. This chain joins TRBV28 and TRBJ1-1, with 7 bases fitting TRBD1. CDR3 length: 16 amino acids. The junction had 19 bases not matched to a gene; V was cut back by 5 bases and J by 10 bases. CDR1 is MDHEN and CDR2 is SYDVKM in the germline V gene. CDR3 protein: CASSPIKTGAVSRAFF. Here the CDR3 DNA reads TGTGCCAGCAGTCCCATAAAAACAGGGGCGGTTTCCCGAGCTTTCTTT.

The gene calls are TRBV5-6 and TRBJ1-3, with D tentatively TRBD1 (5 bases). CDR3 size: 15 residues. V was clipped by 4 bases and J by 0 bases, with 11 bases between them. Germline values: CDR1 SGHDT, CDR2 YYEEEE. The CDR3 DNA is TGTGCCAGCAGCCACGACAGTTACTCTGGAAACACCATATATTTT. Protein sequence: CASSHDSYSGNTIYF.

The chain couples TRBV6-5 to TRBJ2-5; 7 bases map to TRBD2. CDR3 length equals 14 residues. V dropped 2 bases and J dropped 3; count of bases not matched to a gene: 3. Germline lookup yields CDR1 MNHEY and CDR2 SVGAGI. This chain's CDR3 is CASSYEAGEETQYF. For the CDR3, the DNA is TGTGCCAGCAGTTACGAGGCGGGAGAAGAGACCCAGTACTTC.

Concerning this clone: Distinct nucleotide sequences in the sample also encode this CDR3. The rearrangement links TRBV6-2 or TRBV6-3 to TRBJ2-5, with D hard to call. CDR1 MNHEY and CDR2 SVGEGT come from the germline V gene. The CDR3 consists of 11 residues. Trimming cost V 2 bases and J 4 bases, with 2 bases left between them. CDR3 in amino acids: CASSYGETQYF. CDR3 DNA sequence: TGTGCCAGCAGTTACGGAGAGACCCAGTACTTC.

The chain joins TRBV11-2 to TRBJ2-7, with D possibly TRBD2 on 6 matching bases. Per the germline V gene, CDR1 is SGHAT and CDR2 is FQNNGV. The CDR3 contains 16 residues. V lost 0 bases and J lost 2, with 14 bases in between. The CDR3 is CASSLDRARRAYEQYF. The DNA for the CDR3 is TGTGCCAGCAGCTTAGACAGGGCGAGGAGGGCCTACGAGCAGTACTTC.

The gene calls are TRBV27 and TRBJ1-6, with D tentatively TRBD1 (5 bases). The ends were cut back, 5 bases at V and 7 bases at J, with 15 bases in the middle. The CDR3 has 15 amino acids. Germline CDR1 MNHEY, CDR2 SMNVEV (reference sequence). CDR3: CASSSPRGGNSPLHF. The CDR3 DNA sequence: TGTGCCAGCAGTAGCCCCCGGGGGGGGAATTCACCCCTCCACTTT.

As concerns this clone: The DNA is omitted, as the CDR3 cannot be located on it reliably, and the CDR3 follows TCRdb's listing. The chain links TRBV12-2 to TRBJ1-6; the tabulated D call, TRBD1, remains unverified against the DNA. TRBV12-2 is a pseudogene. A total of 17 residues make up the CDR3, ends included. This CDR3 reads CASRLVFGQGIDSPLHF.

This clone was recorded only once. The V call is TRBV2, the J call TRBJ1-1; perhaps TRBD1 as D (5 bases). V dropped 6 bases and J dropped 0 bases, with 11 bases sitting between them. The CDR3 sequence is 14 residues long. Germline CDR1 SNHLY, CDR2 FYNNEI. The CDR3 sequence: CASRRQKLNTEAFF. CDR3 in DNA: TGTGCCAGCAGAAGACAGAAGTTGAACACTGAAGCTTTCTTT.

The chain combines TRBV19 with TRBJ1-4; TRBD1 might be the D (6 bases). Germline-derived CDR1 and CDR2 are LNHDA and SQIVND (reference sequence). The length of the CDR3 is 15 residues. The V end was cut by 7 bases, the J end by 5 bases, with 17 bases between. The CDR3 protein is CASIGGPGTNEKLFF. Written as DNA, the CDR3 is TGTGCCAGTATTGGGGGGCCCGGGACAAATGAAAAACTGTTTTTT.

The chain joins TRBV7-9 to TRBJ1-5; no clear D. There are 15 residues in the CDR3. V was pared by 0 bases and J by 3 bases, with 9 bases between. Germline lookup yields CDR1 SEHNR and CDR2 FQNEAQ (reference sequence). The CDR3 here is CASSLASSYNQPQHF. CDR3 nucleotide sequence: TGTGCCAGCAGCTTAGCCTCGAGTTACAATCAGCCCCAGCATTTT.

In this sample, this clone turned up a few times. The chain employs TRBV18 and TRBJ2-1; 13 bases match TRBD2. Germline CDR1 is KGHSH and CDR2 is LQKENI. The V and J ends lost 0 bases and 0 bases, in that order; junction bases with no gene match: 8. The CDR3 is 20 amino acids. The CDR3 region has the DNA TGTGCCAGCTCACCACCGCTGAGACTAGCGGGAGGCCTCTCCTACAATGAGCAGTTCTTC. Its protein is CASSPPLRLAGGLSYNEQFF.

The chain uses TRBV30 and TRBJ2-7; D remains unclear. V shed 5 bases and J shed 3 bases, with 14 bases lying between them. There are 13 residues in the CDR3. Germline loops: CDR1 GTSNPN, CDR2 SVGIG (reference sequence). CDR3 bases: TGTGCCTGGGGATACACGCTGGGCTACGAGCAGTACTTC. The encoded protein is CAWGYTLGYEQYF.

The chain recombines TRBV5-1 with TRBJ1-1; the D is unclear. CDR1 SGHRS and CDR2 YFSETQ come from the germline V gene. The V gene lost 2 bases and the J gene lost 0 bases, with 8 bases spanning the gap. The CDR3 spans 14 residues. The CDR3 here is CASSLQNMNTEAFF. The CDR3 DNA is TGCGCCAGCAGCTTACAAAACATGAACACTGAAGCTTTCTTT. Full variable domain (rest looked up from reference TRBV5-1 and TRBJ1-1): KAGVTQTPRYLIKTRGQQVTLSCSPISGHRSVSWYQQTPGQGLQFLFEYFSETQRNKGNFPGRFSGRQFSNSRSEMNVSTLELGDSALYLCASSLQNMNTEAFFGQGTRLTVV.

The chain is built from TRBV11-2 and TRBJ2-7; TRBD1 agrees at 9 bases. Germline assignment: CDR1 SGHAT and CDR2 FQNNGV. After removal of 5 bases from V and 3 bases from J, the junction contained 14 bases not matched to a gene. The CDR3 is 17 amino acids. The CDR3, as DNA: TGTGCCAGCAGCCCAGGACGGACAGGGGCGTCTGACTACGAGCAGTACTTC. It translates to CASSPGRTGASDYEQYF.

This clone was seen only a few times. The chain joins TRBV30 to TRBJ2-2; D is possibly TRBD1 (6 bases). This CDR3 is 13 amino acids long. Germline CDR1 reads GTSNPN; CDR2 reads SVGIG (reference sequence). The germline V and J ends were trimmed by 7 bases and 7 bases, with 16 bases remaining between them. The CDR3 protein is CASGTTTGGELFF. CDR3 in DNA: TGTGCCTCCGGGACAACCACGGGCGGGGAGCTGTTTTTT. Full variable domain (missing parts from reference TRBV30 and TRBJ2-2): SQTIHQWPATLVQPVGSPLSLECTVEGTSNPNLYWYRQAAGRGLQLLFYSVGIGQISSEVPQNLSASRPQDRQFILSSKKLLLSDSGFYLCASGTTTGGELFFGEGSRLTVL.

The genes are TRBV3-1 (or the pseudogene TRBV3-2) and TRBJ1-2; 8 positions match TRBD1. J gave up 5 bases and V 3 bases, and 8 bases lay outside the gene matches. The CDR3 sequence is 15 residues long. The germline V gene encodes CDR1 LGHDT and CDR2 YNNKEL (reference sequence). CDR3 region: CASSHLGTGPYGYTF. The CDR3 nucleotides are TGTGCCAGCAGCCACCTCGGGACAGGACCATATGGCTACACCTTC.

DNA of the CDR3: TGTGCCAGCAGCCAAGACAGGGGCATCAATCAGCCCCAGCATTTT. Translation gives CASSQDRGINQPQHF. The chain uses TRBV14 and TRBJ1-5; a possible D gene is TRBD1 (6 bases). Between the trimmed V and J ends, which lost 0 bases and 3 bases, there was a span of 9 bases. The CDR3 contains 15 residues. Germline loops: CDR1 SGHDN, CDR2 FVKESK.

This clone was seen a handful of times. The chain carries TRBV27 and TRBJ1-3; tentative D call: TRBD1 (5 bases). Germline CDR1 reads MNHEY; CDR2 reads SMNVEV (reference sequence). The V gene lost 6 bases and the J gene lost 3 bases, with 15 bases spanning the gap. The CDR3 spans 15 residues. The CDR3 nucleotides read TGTGCCAGCAGGGTTTCCCAGGGTGGTGGAAACACCATATATTTT. It codes for CASRVSQGGGNTIYF.

The rearrangement links TRBV18 to TRBJ2-3, with 13 bases that match TRBD2. In germline, CDR1 is KGHSH, CDR2 LQKENI. The ends lost 6 bases at V and 5 bases at J; junction bases unmatched: 11. The CDR3 covers 17 residues. The CDR3 DNA is TGTGCCAGCTCGCCCCAGACTAGCGGGGGGCGAGGAGATACGCAGTATTTT. It is translated as CASSPQTSGGRGDTQYF.

DNA for the CDR3: TGTGCCAGTAGTATCGGGGGGGTCCAGCCCCAGCATTTT. Translating gives CASSIGGVQPQHF. The rearrangement joins TRBV19 to TRBJ1-5; TRBD1 is a possible D gene (5 bases). This CDR3 contains 13 residues. The germline CDR1 and CDR2 sequences are LNHDA and SQIVND (reference sequence). V was clipped by 3 bases and J by 7 bases, with 10 bases between them.

The genes are TRBV2 and TRBJ1-5; weak D call: TRBD1 (5 bases). CDR1 is SNHLY and CDR2 is FYNNEI in the germline V gene. The CDR3 loop spans 15 amino acids. V lost 6 bases and J lost 4, with 16 bases in between. CDR3 in amino acids: CASRAGTEGNQPQHF. As DNA, the CDR3 is TGTGCCAGCAGAGCCGGGACGGAGGGTAATCAGCCCCAGCATTTT.

V usage is TRBV21-1 and J usage is TRBJ2-3. TRBV21-1 is marked as a pseudogene. The CDR3 is 14 residues long. CDR3 coding DNA: TGTGCCAGCACCGGGGCGCGGTGCACAGATACGCAGTATTTT. Protein sequence: CASTGARCTDTQYF.

The chain carries TRBV19 and TRBJ2-1; 9 bases agree with TRBD2. V was clipped by 3 bases and J by 7 bases; unmatched bases: 7. The CDR3 consists of 15 residues. Germline CDR1 reads LNHDA; CDR2 reads SQIVND (reference sequence). CDR3 sequence (DNA): TGTGCCAGTAGTATTGCGGGAGGGGGAGGGAATGAGCAGTTCTTC. It codes for CASSIAGGGGNEQFF.

This chain connects TRBV24-1 to TRBJ1-2; D not resolved. Germline values: CDR1 KGHDR, CDR2 SFDVKD. Trimming pared 4 bases from V and 6 bases from J, leaving 8 bases between. The CDR3 length is 12 residues. CDR3 bases: TGTGCCACCAGTGACCGGAGTCATGGCTACACCTTC. Residues: CATSDRSHGYTF.

The chain links TRBV5-1 to TRBJ2-1; 10 bases fit TRBD1. V lost 0 bases, J lost 8 bases, and 2 bases stayed unmatched. This CDR3 has 14 amino acids. Looked up from germline, CDR1 is SGHRS and CDR2 is YFSETQ. The CDR3 nucleotides are TGCGCCAGCAGCTTGGGACAGGGGGCCGATGAGCAGTTCTTC. It translates to CASSLGQGADEQFF.

The CDR3 sequence is CASSPGFDYGYTF. The CDR3 nucleotides are TGTGCCAGCAGCCCCGGCTTCGACTATGGCTACACCTTC. V and J are TRBV6-2 or TRBV6-3 and TRBJ1-2, with D uncertain. Germline CDR1 is MNHEY and CDR2 is SVGEGT. Between the trimmed V and J ends, which lost 6 bases and 3 bases, there was a span of 11 bases. The CDR3 spans 13 residues.